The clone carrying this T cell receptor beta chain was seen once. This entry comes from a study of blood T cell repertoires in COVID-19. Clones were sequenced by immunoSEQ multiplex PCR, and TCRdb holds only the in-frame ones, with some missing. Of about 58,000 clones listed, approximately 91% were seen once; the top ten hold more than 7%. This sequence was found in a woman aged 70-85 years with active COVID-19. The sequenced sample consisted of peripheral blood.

The DNA of the CDR3 is TGTGCCACCAGCAGAGAAGGGACTACCCGTTACGAGCAGTACTTC. Translating gives CATSREGTTRYEQYF. This sequence joins TRBV15 and TRBJ2-7; TRBD2 aligns across 7 bases. J was trimmed by 4 bases and V by 0 bases; bases with no gene match: 6. CDR1 is LNHNV and CDR2 is YYDKDF in the germline V gene (reference sequence). CDR3 length equals 15 residues. Full variable domain (outside the CDR3, taken from reference TRBV15 and TRBJ2-7): DAMVIQNPRYQVTQFGKPVTLSCSQTLNHNVMYWYQQKSSQAPKLLFHYYDKDFNNEADTPDNFQSRRPNTSFCFLDIRSPGLGDTAMYLCATSREGTTRYEQYFGPGTRLTVT.